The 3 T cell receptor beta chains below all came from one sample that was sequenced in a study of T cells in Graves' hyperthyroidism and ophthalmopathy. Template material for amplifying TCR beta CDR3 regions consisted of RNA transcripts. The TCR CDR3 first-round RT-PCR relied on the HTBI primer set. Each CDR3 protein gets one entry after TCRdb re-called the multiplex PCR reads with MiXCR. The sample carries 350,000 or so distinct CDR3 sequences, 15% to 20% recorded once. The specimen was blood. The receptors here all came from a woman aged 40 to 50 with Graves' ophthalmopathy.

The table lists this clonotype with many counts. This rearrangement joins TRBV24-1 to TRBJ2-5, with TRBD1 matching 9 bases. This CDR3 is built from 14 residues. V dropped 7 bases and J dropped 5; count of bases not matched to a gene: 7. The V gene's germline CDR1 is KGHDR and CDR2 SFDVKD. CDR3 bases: TGTGCCACCAGCACAGGGGGCCAAGGGGAGACCCAGTACTTC. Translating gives CATSTGGQGETQYF.

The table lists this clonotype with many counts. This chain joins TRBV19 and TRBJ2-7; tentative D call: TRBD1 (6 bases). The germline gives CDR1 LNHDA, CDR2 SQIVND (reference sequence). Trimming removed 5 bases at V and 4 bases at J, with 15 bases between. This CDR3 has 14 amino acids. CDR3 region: CASSANLQGYEQYF. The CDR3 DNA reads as TGTGCCAGTAGTGCCAATTTACAGGGTTACGAGCAGTACTTC.

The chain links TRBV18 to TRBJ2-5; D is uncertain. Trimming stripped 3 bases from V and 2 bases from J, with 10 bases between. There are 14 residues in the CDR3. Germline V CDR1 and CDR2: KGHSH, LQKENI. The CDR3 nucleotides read TGTGCCAGCTCACCGCAGATGGAACAAGAGACCCAGTACTTC. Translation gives CASSPQMEQETQYF.